This is a list of T cell receptor beta chains from one sample in a study of T cell responses to AZD1222 COVID-19 vaccine. Data came from immunoSEQ multiplex PCR; TCRdb stores just in-frame clones and leaves some out. Among 200,000 or so clones listed, approximately 94% were seen once. Sequenced material: peripheral blood, taken on day 0 of MenACWY control vaccination. The receptors derive from an adult in good health. Both conserved end residues are part of each CDR3. The order of the fields is J gene, V gene, CDR3 protein.

j_gene: TRBJ1-6
v_gene: TRBV3-1/TRBV3-2
CDR3aa: CASSQAPNSPLHF

j_gene: TRBJ1-4
v_gene: TRBV25-1
CDR3aa: CASSEYRGTTNEKLFF

j_gene: TRBJ1-1
v_gene: TRBV15
CDR3aa: CATTYRQGVGEAFF

j_gene: TRBJ1-1
v_gene: TRBV19
CDR3aa: CASSIYSGLGTTEAFF

j_gene: TRBJ1-2
v_gene: TRBV29-1
CDR3aa: CSDAVRYGYTF

j_gene: TRBJ2-6
v_gene: TRBV5-5
CDR3aa: CASSTGTSGPSSGANVLTF

j_gene: TRBJ2-7
v_gene: TRBV12-3/TRBV12-4
CDR3aa: CASSLVPYEQYF

j_gene: TRBJ2-1
v_gene: TRBV5-1
CDR3aa: CASSLAFGRSVDEQFF

j_gene: TRBJ1-1
v_gene: TRBV5-1
CDR3aa: CASSLRGGNTEAFF

j_gene: TRBJ1-4
v_gene: TRBV4-2
CDR3aa: CASSQGLGTGGEKLFF